Listed here is a single T cell receptor beta chain. As yet, its antigen is unknown. This sample was included in a study of cytomegalovirus exposure and HLA in healthy donors. This CDR3 has 11 amino acids. The germline V and J ends were trimmed by 4 bases and 8 bases, with 11 bases remaining between them. CDR1 is SQVTM and CDR2 is ANQGSEA in the germline V gene. The primer mix had 60 Vbeta and 13 Jbeta primers. The repertoire was sequenced with immunoSEQ multiplex PCR; TCRdb's copy has only in-frame clones and lacks some. The data hold about 160,000 clones, with 70% to 80% observed a single time. Overall study findings and caveats: With high specificity and sensitivity, the classifier reportedly diagnosed cytomegalovirus status. Presence/absence analyses assumed roughly uniform sequencing depth across donors.

Donors were nominally healthy when sampled, though unrecorded immune exposures were likely. Sequencing used PBMCs. The chain combines TRBV29-1 with TRBJ1-2, with TRBD1 as a possible D gene (5 bases). This TCR was recovered from a female donor in good health and CMV-seronegative. DNA for the CDR3: TGCAGCGTTGTTACAGGCAGCGGCTACACCTTC. As protein: CSVVTGSGYTF.